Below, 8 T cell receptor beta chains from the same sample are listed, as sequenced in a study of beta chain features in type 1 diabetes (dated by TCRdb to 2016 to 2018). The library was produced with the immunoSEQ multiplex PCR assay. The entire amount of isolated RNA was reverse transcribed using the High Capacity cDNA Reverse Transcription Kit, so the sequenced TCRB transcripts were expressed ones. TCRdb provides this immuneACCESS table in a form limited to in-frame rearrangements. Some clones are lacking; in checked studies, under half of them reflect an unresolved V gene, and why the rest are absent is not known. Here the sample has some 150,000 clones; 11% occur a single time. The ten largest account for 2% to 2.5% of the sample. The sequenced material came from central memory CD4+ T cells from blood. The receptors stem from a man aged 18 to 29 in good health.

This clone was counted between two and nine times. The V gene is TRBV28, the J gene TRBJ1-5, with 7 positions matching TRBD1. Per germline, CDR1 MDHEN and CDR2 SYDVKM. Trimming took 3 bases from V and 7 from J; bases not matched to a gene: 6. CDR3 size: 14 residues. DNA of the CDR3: TGTGCCAGCAGTTTGGAGGCAGGGGGGCAGCCCCAGCATTTT. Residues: CASSLEAGGQPQHF.

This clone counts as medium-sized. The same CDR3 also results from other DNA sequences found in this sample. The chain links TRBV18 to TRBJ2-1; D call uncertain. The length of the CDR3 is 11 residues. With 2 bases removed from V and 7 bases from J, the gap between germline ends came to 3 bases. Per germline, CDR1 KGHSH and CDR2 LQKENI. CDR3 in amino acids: CASSPGNEQFF. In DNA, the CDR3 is TGTGCCAGCTCACCAGGGAATGAGCAGTTCTTC. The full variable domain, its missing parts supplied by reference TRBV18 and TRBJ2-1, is NAGVMQNPRHLVRRRGQEARLRCSPMKGHSHVYWYRQLPEEGLKFMVYLQKENIIDESGMPKERFSAEFPKEGPSILRIQQVVRGDSAAYFCASSPGNEQFFGPGTRLTVL.

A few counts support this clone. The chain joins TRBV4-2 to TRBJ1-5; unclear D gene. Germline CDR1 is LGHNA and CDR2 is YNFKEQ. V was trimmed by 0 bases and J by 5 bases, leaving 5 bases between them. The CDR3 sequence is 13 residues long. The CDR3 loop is CASSQEPDQPQHF. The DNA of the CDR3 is TGTGCCAGCAGCCAAGAGCCCGATCAGCCCCAGCATTTT.

CDR3 in amino acids: CASSLRTGGSYNEQFF. As DNA, the CDR3 is TGTGCCAGCAGTTTGAGAACAGGGGGCTCCTACAATGAGCAGTTCTTC. The J gene is TRBJ2-1, the V gene TRBV27, with TRBD1 matching 8 bases. From germline, CDR1 is MNHEY and CDR2 SMNVEV (reference sequence). V lost 3 bases and J lost 0; bases outside the gene matches: 4. The CDR3 runs to 16 residues.

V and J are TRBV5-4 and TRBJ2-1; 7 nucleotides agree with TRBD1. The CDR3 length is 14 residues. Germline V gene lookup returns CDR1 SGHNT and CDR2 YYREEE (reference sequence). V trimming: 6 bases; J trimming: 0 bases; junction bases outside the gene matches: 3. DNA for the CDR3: TGTGCCAGCAAGGGACAGAGCTCCTACAATGAGCAGTTCTTC. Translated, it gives CASKGQSSYNEQFF.

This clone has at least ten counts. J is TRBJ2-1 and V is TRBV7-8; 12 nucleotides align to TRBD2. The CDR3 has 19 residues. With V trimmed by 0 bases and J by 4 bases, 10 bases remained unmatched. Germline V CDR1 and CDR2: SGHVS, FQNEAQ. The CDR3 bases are TGTGCCAGCAGCTTAGCACGGCTAGCGGGGGGGCCGAGGTACAATGAGCAGTTCTTC. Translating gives CASSLARLAGGPRYNEQFF.

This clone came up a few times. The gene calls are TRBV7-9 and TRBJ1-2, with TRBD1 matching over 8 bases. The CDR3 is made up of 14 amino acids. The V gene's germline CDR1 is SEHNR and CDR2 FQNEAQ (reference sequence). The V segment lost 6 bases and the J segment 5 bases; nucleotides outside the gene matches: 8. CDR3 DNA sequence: TGTGCCAGCAGTCCCCCGGGACAGGAGTATGGCTACACCTTC. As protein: CASSPPGQEYGYTF.

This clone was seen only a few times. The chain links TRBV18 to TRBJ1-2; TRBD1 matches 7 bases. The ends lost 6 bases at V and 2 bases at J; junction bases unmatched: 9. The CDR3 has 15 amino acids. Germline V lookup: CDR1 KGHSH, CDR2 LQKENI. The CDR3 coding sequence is TGTGCCAGCTCCCGCCTAGGGGGCCTAAACTATGGCTACACCTTC. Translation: CASSRLGGLNYGYTF. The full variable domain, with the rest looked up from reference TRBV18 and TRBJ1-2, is NAGVMQNPRHLVRRRGQEARLRCSPMKGHSHVYWYRQLPEEGLKFMVYLQKENIIDESGMPKERFSAEFPKEGPSILRIQQVVRGDSAAYFCASSRLGGLNYGYTFGSGTRLTVV.